This T cell receptor (beta chain) was identified during a study of blood T cells in healthy people across ages. Then a second PCR, running roughly 6 to 11 cycles, was carried out with a sample-barcoded 5' primer and a J-beta primer mix. Template switching added a 12-random-nucleotide identifier to every cDNA molecule. One entry per CDR3 protein, called by TCRdb with MiXCR from the 5' RACE reads. The repertoire holds 1.5 million to 2 million distinct CDR3 sequences, with more than 35% as singletons. With regard to this clonotype: The antigen is not known.

Trimming took off 7 bases at V and 3 bases at J, with 13 bases between the two ends. Germline assignment: CDR1 SGHVS and CDR2 FQNEAQ. There are 13 residues in the CDR3. Regarding the study as a whole: The lack of PBMC sorting stopped any conclusive naive versus antigen-experienced comparison.

This sequence joins TRBV7-8 and TRBJ2-7; TRBD2 might be the D (5 bases). Sequencing was performed on blood. The receptor's source is a human donor in good health. The CDR3 region is CASNFSEGYEQYF. The CDR3, as DNA: TGTGCCAGCAACTTTTCTGAGGGCTACGAGCAGTACTTC.